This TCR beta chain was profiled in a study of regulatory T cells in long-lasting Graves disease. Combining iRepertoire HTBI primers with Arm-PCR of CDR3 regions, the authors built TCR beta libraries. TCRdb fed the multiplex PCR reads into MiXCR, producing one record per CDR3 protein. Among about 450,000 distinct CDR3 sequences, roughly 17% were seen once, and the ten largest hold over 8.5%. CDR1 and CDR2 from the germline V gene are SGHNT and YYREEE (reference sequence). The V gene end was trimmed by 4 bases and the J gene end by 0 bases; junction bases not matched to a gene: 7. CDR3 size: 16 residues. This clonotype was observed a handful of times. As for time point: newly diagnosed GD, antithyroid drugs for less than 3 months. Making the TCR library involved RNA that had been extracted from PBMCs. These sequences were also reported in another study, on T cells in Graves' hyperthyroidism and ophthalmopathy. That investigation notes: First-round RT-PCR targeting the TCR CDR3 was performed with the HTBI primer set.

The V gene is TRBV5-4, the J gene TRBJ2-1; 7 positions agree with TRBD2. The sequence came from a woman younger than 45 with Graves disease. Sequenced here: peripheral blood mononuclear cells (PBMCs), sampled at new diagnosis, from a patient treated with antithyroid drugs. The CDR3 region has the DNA TGTGCCAGCAGCCCCAGCGGGGATAGCTCCTACAATGAGCAGTTCTTC. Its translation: CASSPSGDSSYNEQFF. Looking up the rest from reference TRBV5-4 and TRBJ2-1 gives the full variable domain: ETGVTQSPTHLIKTRGQQVTLRCSSQSGHNTVSWYQQALGQGPQFIFQYYREEENGRGNFPPRFSGLQFPNYSSELNVNALELDDSALYLCASSPSGDSSYNEQFFGPGTRLTVL.